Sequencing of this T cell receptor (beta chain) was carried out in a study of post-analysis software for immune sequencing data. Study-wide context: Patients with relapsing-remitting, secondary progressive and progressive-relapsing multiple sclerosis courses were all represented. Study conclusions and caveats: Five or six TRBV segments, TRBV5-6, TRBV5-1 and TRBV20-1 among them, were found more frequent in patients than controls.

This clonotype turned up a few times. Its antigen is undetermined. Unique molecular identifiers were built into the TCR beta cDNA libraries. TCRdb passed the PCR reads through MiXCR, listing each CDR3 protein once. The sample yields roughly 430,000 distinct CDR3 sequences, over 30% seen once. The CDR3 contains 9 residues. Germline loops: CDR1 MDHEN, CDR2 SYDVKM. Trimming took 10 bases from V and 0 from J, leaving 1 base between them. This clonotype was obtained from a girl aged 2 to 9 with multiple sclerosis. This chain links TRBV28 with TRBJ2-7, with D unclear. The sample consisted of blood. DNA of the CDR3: TGTGCCAACTCCTACGAGCAGTACTTC. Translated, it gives CANSYEQYF.